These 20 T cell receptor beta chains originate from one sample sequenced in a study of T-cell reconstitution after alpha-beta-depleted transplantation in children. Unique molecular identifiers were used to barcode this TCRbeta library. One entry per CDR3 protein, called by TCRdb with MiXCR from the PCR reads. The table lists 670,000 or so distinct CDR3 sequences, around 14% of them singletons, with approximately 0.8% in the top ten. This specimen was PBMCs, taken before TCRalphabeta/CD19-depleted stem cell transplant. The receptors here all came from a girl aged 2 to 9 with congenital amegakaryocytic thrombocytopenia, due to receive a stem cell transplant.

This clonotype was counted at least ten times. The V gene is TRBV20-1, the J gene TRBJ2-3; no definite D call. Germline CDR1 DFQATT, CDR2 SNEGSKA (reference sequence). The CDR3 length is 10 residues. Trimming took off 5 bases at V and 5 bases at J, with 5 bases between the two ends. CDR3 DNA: TGCAGTGCTTTGATAGATACGCAGTATTTT. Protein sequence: CSALIDTQYF.

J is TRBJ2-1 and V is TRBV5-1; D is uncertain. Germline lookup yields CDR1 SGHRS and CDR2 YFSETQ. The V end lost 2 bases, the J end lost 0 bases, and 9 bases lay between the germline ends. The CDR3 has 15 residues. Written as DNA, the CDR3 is TGCGCCAGCAGCTTTGGGGATAGCTCCTACAATGAGCAGTTCTTC. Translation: CASSFGDSSYNEQFF. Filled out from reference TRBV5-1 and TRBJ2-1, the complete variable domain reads KAGVTQTPRYLIKTRGQQVTLSCSPISGHRSVSWYQQTPGQGLQFLFEYFSETQRNKGNFPGRFSGRQFSNSRSEMNVSTLELGDSALYLCASSFGDSSYNEQFFGPGTRLTVL.

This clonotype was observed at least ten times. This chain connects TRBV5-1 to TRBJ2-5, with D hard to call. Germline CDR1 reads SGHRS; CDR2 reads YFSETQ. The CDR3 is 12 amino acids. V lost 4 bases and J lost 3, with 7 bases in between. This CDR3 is CASSLEEETQYF. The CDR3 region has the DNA TGCGCCAGCAGCCTGGAAGAAGAGACCCAGTACTTC.

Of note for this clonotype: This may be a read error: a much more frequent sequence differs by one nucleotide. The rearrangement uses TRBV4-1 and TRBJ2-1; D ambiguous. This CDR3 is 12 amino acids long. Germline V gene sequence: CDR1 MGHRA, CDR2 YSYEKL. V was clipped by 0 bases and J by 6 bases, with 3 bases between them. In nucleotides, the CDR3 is TGCGCCAGCAGCCAAGATATCAATGAGCAGTTCTTC. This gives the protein CASSQDINEQFF.

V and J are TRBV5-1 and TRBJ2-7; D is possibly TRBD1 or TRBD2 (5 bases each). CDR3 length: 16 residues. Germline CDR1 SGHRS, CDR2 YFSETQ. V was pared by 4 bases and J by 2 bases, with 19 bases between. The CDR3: CASSPITGTLTYEQYF. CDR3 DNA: TGCGCCAGCAGCCCGATAACCGGGACCCTGACCTACGAGCAGTACTTC.

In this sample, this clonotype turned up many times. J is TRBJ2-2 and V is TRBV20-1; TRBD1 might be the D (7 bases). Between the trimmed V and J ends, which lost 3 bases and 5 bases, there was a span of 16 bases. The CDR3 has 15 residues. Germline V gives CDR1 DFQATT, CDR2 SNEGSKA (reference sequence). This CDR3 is CSASGGTVRTGELFF. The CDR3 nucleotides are TGCAGTGCTAGTGGGGGGACAGTCAGGACCGGGGAGCTGTTTTTT.

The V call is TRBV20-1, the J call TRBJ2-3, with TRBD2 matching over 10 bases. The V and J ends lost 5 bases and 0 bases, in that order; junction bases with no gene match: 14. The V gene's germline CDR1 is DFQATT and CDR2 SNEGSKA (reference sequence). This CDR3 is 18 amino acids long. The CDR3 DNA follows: TGCAGTGCTGCTTCCCGTCTAGCGGGAGACTCTAGCACAGATACGCAGTATTTT. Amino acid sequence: CSAASRLAGDSSTDTQYF.

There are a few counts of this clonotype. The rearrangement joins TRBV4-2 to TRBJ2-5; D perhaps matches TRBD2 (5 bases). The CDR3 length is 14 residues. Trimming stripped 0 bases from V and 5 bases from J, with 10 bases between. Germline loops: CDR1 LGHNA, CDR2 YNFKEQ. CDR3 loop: CASSQDRRVETQYF. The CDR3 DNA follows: TGTGCCAGCAGCCAAGATCGGCGGGTTGAGACCCAGTACTTC.

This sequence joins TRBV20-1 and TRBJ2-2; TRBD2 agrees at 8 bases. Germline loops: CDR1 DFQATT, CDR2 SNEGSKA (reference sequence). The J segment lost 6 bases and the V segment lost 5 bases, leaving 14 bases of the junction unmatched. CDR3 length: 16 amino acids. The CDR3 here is CSARHGGEGVPGELFF. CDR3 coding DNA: TGCAGTGCTCGACACGGGGGGGAGGGCGTGCCCGGGGAGCTGTTTTTT.

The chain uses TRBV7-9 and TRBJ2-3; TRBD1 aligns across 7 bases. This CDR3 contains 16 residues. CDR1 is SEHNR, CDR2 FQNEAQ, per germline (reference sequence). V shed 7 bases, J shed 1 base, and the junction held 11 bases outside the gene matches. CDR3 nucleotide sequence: TGTGCCAGCATTTCTGCTACAGGGGACGGCACAGATACGCAGTATTTT. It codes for CASISATGDGTDTQYF.

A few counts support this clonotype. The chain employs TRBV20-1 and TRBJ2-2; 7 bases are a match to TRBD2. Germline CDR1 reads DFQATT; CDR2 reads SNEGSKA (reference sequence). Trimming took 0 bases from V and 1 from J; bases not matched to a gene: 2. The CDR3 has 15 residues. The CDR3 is CSAREASGNTGELFF. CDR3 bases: TGCAGTGCTAGAGAGGCTAGCGGGAACACCGGGGAGCTGTTTTTT.

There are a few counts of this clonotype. The CDR3 nucleotides read TGTGCCAGCAGTGGCCCCCAACACCCCGGGGAGCTGTTTTTT. Its translation is CASSGPQHPGELFF. The J gene is TRBJ2-2, the V gene TRBV6-1; unclear D gene. This CDR3 contains 14 residues. CDR1 is MNHNS, CDR2 SASEGT, per germline. V was cut by 4 bases and J by 6 bases, with 12 bases left in between.

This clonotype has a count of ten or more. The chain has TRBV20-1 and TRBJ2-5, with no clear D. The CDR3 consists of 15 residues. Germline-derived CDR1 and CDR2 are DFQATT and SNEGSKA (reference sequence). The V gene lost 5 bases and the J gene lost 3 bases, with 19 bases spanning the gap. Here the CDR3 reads CSAFTQTVTKETQYF. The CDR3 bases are TGCAGTGCTTTTACCCAGACCGTGACGAAAGAGACCCAGTACTTC.

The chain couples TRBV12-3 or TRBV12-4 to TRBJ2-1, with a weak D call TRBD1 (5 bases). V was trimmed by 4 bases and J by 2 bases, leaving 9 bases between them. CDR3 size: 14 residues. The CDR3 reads CASSYIGAYNEQFF. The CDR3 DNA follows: TGTGCCAGCAGTTATATAGGGGCCTACAATGAGCAGTTCTTC.

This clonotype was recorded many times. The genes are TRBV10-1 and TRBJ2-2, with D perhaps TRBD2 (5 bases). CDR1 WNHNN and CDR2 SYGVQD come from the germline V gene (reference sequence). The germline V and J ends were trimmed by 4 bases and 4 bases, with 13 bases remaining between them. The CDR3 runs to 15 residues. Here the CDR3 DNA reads TGCGCCAGCAGTGCCTCCGGAGGCGGCACCGGGGAGCTGTTTTTT. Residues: CASSASGGGTGELFF.

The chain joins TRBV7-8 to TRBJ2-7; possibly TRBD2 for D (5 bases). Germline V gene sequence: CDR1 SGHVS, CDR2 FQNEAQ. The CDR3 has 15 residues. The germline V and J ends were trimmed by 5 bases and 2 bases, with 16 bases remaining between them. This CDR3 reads CASSPLAPATYEQYF. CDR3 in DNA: TGTGCCAGCAGCCCCCTAGCCCCGGCTACCTACGAGCAGTACTTC.

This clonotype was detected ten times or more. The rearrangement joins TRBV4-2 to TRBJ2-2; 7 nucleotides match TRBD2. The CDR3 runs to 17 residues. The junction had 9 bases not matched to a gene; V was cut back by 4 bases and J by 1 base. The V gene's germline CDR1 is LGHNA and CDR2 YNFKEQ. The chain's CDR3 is CASSRLASGENTGELFF. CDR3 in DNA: TGTGCCAGCAGCCGCCTCGCTAGCGGAGAGAACACCGGGGAGCTGTTTTTT.

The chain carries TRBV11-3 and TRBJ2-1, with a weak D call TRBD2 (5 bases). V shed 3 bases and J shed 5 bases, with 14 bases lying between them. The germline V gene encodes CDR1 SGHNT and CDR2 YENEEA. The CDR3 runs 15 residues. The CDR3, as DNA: TGTGCCAGCAGCTTTAGATTTCCCGGGGACAATGAGCAGTTCTTC. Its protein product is CASSFRFPGDNEQFF.

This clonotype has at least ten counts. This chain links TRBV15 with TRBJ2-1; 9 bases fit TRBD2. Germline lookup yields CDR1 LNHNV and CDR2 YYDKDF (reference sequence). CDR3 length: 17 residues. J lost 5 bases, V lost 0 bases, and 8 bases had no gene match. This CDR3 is CATSRDLSGRLNNEQFF. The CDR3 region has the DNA TGTGCCACCAGCAGAGATCTGAGCGGGAGGCTGAACAATGAGCAGTTCTTC. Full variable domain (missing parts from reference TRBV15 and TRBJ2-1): DAMVIQNPRYQVTQFGKPVTLSCSQTLNHNVMYWYQQKSSQAPKLLFHYYDKDFNNEADTPDNFQSRRPNTSFCFLDIRSPGLGDTAMYLCATSRDLSGRLNNEQFFGPGTRLTVL.

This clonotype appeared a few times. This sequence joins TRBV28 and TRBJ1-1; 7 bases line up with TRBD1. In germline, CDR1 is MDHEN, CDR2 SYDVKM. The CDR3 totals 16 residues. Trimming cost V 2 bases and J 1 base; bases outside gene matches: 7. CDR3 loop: CASSLALRGRNTEAFF. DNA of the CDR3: TGTGCCAGCAGTTTAGCCCTCAGGGGGAGGAACACTGAAGCTTTCTTT.